This is a list of T cell receptor beta chains from one sample in a study of cytomegalovirus exposure and HLA in healthy donors. Repertoires were generated with immunoSEQ multiplex PCR, while TCRdb's copy carries only in-frame clones and drops some. The sample yields under 55,000 clones, approximately 73% seen once. Specimen: PBMCs. These receptors were collected from a man between 18 and 35 years old in good health and CMV-seronegative. The CDR3 runs from the conserved cysteine through the conserved F or W. The D gene is left open where the match is weak. Clone size, where shown, is once, few, many, or a class for clones that have expanded.

>-|TRBV10-3|TRBJ1-2|once
TGTGCCATCAACCCCACCGGACAAGCCAACTATGGCTACACCTTC
CAINPTGQANYGYTF
>TRBD2|TRBV7-9|TRBJ2-7|-
TGTGCCAGCAGCTTAGGACTAGCGGGTGGCGAGCAGTACTTC
CASSLGLAGGEQYF
>-|TRBV28|TRBJ1-1|few
TGTGCCAGCAGTGAAGGGGTTACTGAAGCTTTCTTT
CASSEGVTEAFF
>-|TRBV7-2|TRBJ1-1|few
TGTGCCAGCAGCTCTTACAGGGTGGGTACTGAAGCTTTCTTT
CASSSYRVGTEAFF
>-|TRBV7-8|TRBJ2-7|once
TGTGCCAGCAGCTCAGGGCGCCTTCTCTCCTACGAGCAGTACTTC
CASSSGRLLSYEQYF
>TRBD2|TRBV6-1|TRBJ2-7|-
TGTGCCAGCAGTGTTCTAGCGGGAGGGCCGGAAGAGCAGTACTTC
CASSVLAGGPEEQYF
>-|TRBV28|TRBJ2-1|-
TGTGCCAGCAGTTTATTTCTAGGTGAGCAGTTCTTC
CASSLFLGEQFF
>-|TRBV4-1|TRBJ2-2|-
TGCGCCAGCAGCCAAGTTTTTAACGGGGAGCTGTTTTTT
CASSQVFNGELFF
>TRBD2|TRBV5-4|TRBJ2-3|-
TGTGCCAGCAGCTCACCAGCGGGAGGGGGGGTGGATACGCAGTATTTT
CASSSPAGGGVDTQYF
>TRBD1|TRBV6-1|TRBJ1-2|-
TGTGCCAGCAGTGAAGACAGGGGGTATGGCTACACCTTC
CASSEDRGYGYTF
>-|TRBV9|TRBJ2-3|-
TGTGCCAGCAGCCCCCGGCAGGGTTCAGATACGCAGTATTTT
CASSPRQGSDTQYF
>-|TRBV4-2|TRBJ2-1|-
TGTGCCAGCAGCCAAGATCGGGGGTCCTACAATGAGCAGTTCTTC
CASSQDRGSYNEQFF
>-|TRBV9|TRBJ1-1|-
TGTGCCAGCAGCGTAGTTAGGAACACTGAAGCTTTCTTT
CASSVVRNTEAFF
>TRBD2|TRBV5-8|TRBJ2-4|few
TGTGCCAGCAGCTCCCGGGGGGAGGCCAAAAACATTCAGTACTTC
CASSSRGEAKNIQYF
>TRBD2|TRBV4-1|TRBJ2-7|-
TGCGCCAGCAGCCCTCATAGCGGGAGCACCTACGAGCAGTACTTC
CASSPHSGSTYEQYF
>TRBD2|TRBV10-3|TRBJ2-5|-
TGTGCCACCCGGACTAGCCAAGAGACCCAGTACTTC
CATRTSQETQYF
>-|TRBV28|TRBJ1-1|few
TGTGCCAGCGAAAGACAGCAGAACACTGAAGCTTTCTTT
CASERQQNTEAFF
>-|TRBV28|TRBJ2-7|-
TGTGCCAGCAGTCCCCCCAGTACCTACGAGCAGTACTTC
CASSPPSTYEQYF
>TRBD1|TRBV19|TRBJ2-7|-
TGTGCCAGTAGTACAAACAGGGGTCACTACGAGCAGTACTTC
CASSTNRGHYEQYF
>TRBD1|TRBV29-1|TRBJ1-1|-
TGCAGCGTTTTATGGGACAGGGGATGGGTTGGTGAAGCTTTCTTT
CSVLWDRGWVGEAFF
>TRBD2|TRBV28|TRBJ2-7|-
TGTGCCAGCAGTCCAAGCGGGAGTACCTACGAGCAGTACTTC
CASSPSGSTYEQYF
>-|TRBV28|TRBJ2-3|-
TGTGCCAGCCGCCTCAGGGGGGCAGATACGCAGTATTTT
CASRLRGADTQYF